The present T cell receptor beta chain was sequenced within a study of blood T cell repertoires in COVID-19. Study in general: From the United States, Italy and Spain came samples of acute and convalescent COVID-19.

This CDR3 contains 17 residues. Germline lookup yields CDR1 LGHNA and CDR2 YNFKEQ. The J segment lost 5 bases and the V segment lost 0 bases, leaving 10 bases of the junction unmatched. All enrollees were about 18 to 95 years old and from 20 to 30 US areas. Which cohort a participant joined came from the clinical history participants gave. This clone has more than one count but fewer than ten. Repertoires were generated with immunoSEQ multiplex PCR, while TCRdb's copy carries only in-frame clones and drops some. The sample lists around 190,000 clones, approximately 90% occurring once. The receptor's source is a woman aged 40 to 55 in a cohort exposed to, infected with or recovered from COVID-19 (not recorded which). The specimen sequenced was PBMCs or T cells enriched from blood (not recorded which). The rearrangement joins TRBV4-2 to TRBJ2-5; the match to TRBD1 covers 9 bases. The CDR3 is CASSQEARTGEVETQYF. The DNA for the CDR3 is TGTGCCAGCAGCCAAGAAGCTCGGACAGGGGAGGTCGAGACCCAGTACTTC.